The 15 T cell receptor beta chains given below trace back to one sample, sequenced in a study of T cell changes during pregnancy in multiple sclerosis. The method was immunoSEQ multiplex PCR; TCRdb's version includes in-frame clones alone and lacks a portion of them. The sample contains some 49,000 clones, around 91% of which appear only once. Sequences were derived from peripheral blood, sampled after pregnancy. The receptor set was obtained from a female donor in good health, enrolled as a control in a pregnancy study.

The V gene is TRBV9, the J gene TRBJ2-3; tentatively, D is TRBD2 (5 bases). The CDR3 has 17 residues. V lost 0 bases and J lost 0, with 14 bases in between. Germline V CDR1 and CDR2: SGDLS, YYNGEE. The CDR3 loop is CASSVEGRRKSTDTQYF. The CDR3 nucleotides read TGTGCCAGCAGCGTAGAAGGGCGGAGGAAAAGCACAGATACGCAGTATTTT.

The gene calls are TRBV7-9 and TRBJ2-3; D is possibly TRBD1 (5 bases). V was pared by 0 bases and J by 3 bases, with 10 bases between. This CDR3 contains 15 residues. Germline assignment: CDR1 SEHNR and CDR2 FQNEAQ (reference sequence). The CDR3, as DNA: TGTGCCAGCAGCTTAGCGCAGGGATTTACAGATACGCAGTATTTT. It yields the protein CASSLAQGFTDTQYF.

This clone is a singleton in its sample. The chain employs TRBV28 and TRBJ2-7; TRBD2 aligns across 14 bases. This CDR3 has 17 amino acids. The junction had 10 bases not matched to a gene; V was cut back by 6 bases and J by 3 bases. Germline values: CDR1 MDHEN, CDR2 SYDVKM. Here the CDR3 reads CASSPGLAGARVYEQYF. The DNA for the CDR3 is TGTGCCAGCAGCCCGGGACTAGCGGGAGCGAGGGTCTACGAGCAGTACTTC. Filled out from reference TRBV28 and TRBJ2-7, the complete variable domain reads DVKVTQSSRYLVKRTGEKVFLECVQDMDHENMFWYRQDPGLGLRLIYFSYDVKMKEKGDIPEGYSVSREKKERFSLILESASTNQTSMYLCASSPGLAGARVYEQYFGPGTRLTVT.

CDR3 in amino acids: CASRIEGGNQPQHF. The DNA of the CDR3 is TGTGCCAGCAGGATAGAGGGGGGCAATCAGCCCCAGCATTTT. The chain uses TRBV6-1 and TRBJ1-5, with a weak D call TRBD1 (6 bases). V was trimmed by 6 bases and J by 2 bases, leaving 11 bases between them. Germline V gene sequence: CDR1 MNHNS, CDR2 SASEGT. The CDR3 has 14 residues.

The J gene is TRBJ2-7, the V gene TRBV28; 8 nucleotides line up with TRBD1. The length of the CDR3 is 18 residues. V lost 6 bases and J lost 2; bases outside the gene matches: 18. CDR1 and CDR2 (germline): MDHEN, SYDVKM. The DNA of the CDR3 is TGTGCCAGCAGACCTACGCGCCGACCGACAGGGGAAGCCTACGAGCAGTACTTC. The encoded protein is CASRPTRRPTGEAYEQYF. Together with reference TRBV28 and TRBJ2-7, the CDR3 gives the full variable domain: DVKVTQSSRYLVKRTGEKVFLECVQDMDHENMFWYRQDPGLGLRLIYFSYDVKMKEKGDIPEGYSVSREKKERFSLILESASTNQTSMYLCASRPTRRPTGEAYEQYFGPGTRLTVT.

V is TRBV25-1 and J is TRBJ2-2, with D tentatively TRBD2 (6 bases). V shed 4 bases and J shed 1 base, with 16 bases lying between them. The CDR3 is 17 residues long. Germline assignment: CDR1 MGHDK and CDR2 SYGVNS. CDR3 loop: CASSAPGLRWNTGELFF. The CDR3 DNA is TGTGCCAGCAGTGCCCCGGGACTTCGATGGAACACCGGGGAGCTGTTTTTT.

V gene TRBV19 combines with J gene TRBJ1-4, with D tentatively TRBD1 (6 bases). The CDR3 totals 13 residues. Trimming removed 9 bases at V and 5 bases at J, with 13 bases between. The germline CDR1 and CDR2 sequences are LNHDA and SQIVND (reference sequence). The chain's CDR3 is CASFDRLNEKLFF. The CDR3 DNA follows: TGTGCCAGCTTTGACAGGTTAAATGAAAAACTGTTTTTT.

V usage is TRBV28 and J usage is TRBJ1-6; D perhaps matches TRBD1 (6 bases). Germline V gene lookup returns CDR1 MDHEN and CDR2 SYDVKM. V was clipped by 9 bases and J by 3 bases, with 12 bases between them. CDR3 length: 14 amino acids. The CDR3 DNA reads TGTGCCAGTCGCTTACAGGGCTATAATTCACCCCTCCACTTT. This sequence encodes CASRLQGYNSPLHF.

The chain links TRBV19 to TRBJ2-1; 10 positions agree with TRBD2. Germline CDR1 LNHDA, CDR2 SQIVND (reference sequence). Trimming took 5 bases from V and 6 from J; bases not matched to a gene: 10. The CDR3 sequence is 16 residues long. Written as DNA, the CDR3 is TGTGCCAGTAGTGGAAGTCTAGCGGGGGCTATCAATGAGCAGTTCTTC. This translates into CASSGSLAGAINEQFF.

The genes are TRBV27 and TRBJ2-2; perhaps TRBD1 as D (6 bases). The CDR3 spans 15 residues. Germline V gives CDR1 MNHEY, CDR2 SMNVEV (reference sequence). The ends were cut back, 1 base at V and 2 bases at J, with 8 bases in the middle. In nucleotides, the CDR3 is TGTGCCAGCAGTTTATTGGGGACAAACACCGGGGAGCTGTTTTTT. The encoded protein is CASSLLGTNTGELFF.

J is TRBJ2-5 and V is TRBV4-3; possibly TRBD1 for D (5 bases). CDR1 and CDR2 (germline): LGHNA, YSLEER. The CDR3 has 12 residues. The ends were cut back, 0 bases at V and 7 bases at J, with 6 bases in the middle. CDR3 sequence: CASSQDRGTQYF. CDR3 nucleotide sequence: TGCGCCAGCAGCCAAGATAGGGGGACCCAGTACTTC.

The chain is built from TRBV10-3 and TRBJ1-2; TRBD1 matches 7 bases. The CDR3 totals 16 residues. J lost 1 base, V lost 10 bases, and 15 bases had no gene match. Germline V gene data show CDR1 as ENHRY and CDR2 as SYGVKD. The DNA for the CDR3 is TGTGCCACCACTGGCGACAGGGAGAAGTTTAACTATGGCTACACCTTC. Its translation is CATTGDREKFNYGYTF.

The rearrangement links TRBV9 to TRBJ2-3, with 15 bases matching TRBD2. The CDR3 sequence is 18 residues long. V was pared by 0 bases and J by 1 base, with 3 bases of the junction left unmatched. CDR1 and CDR2 (germline): SGDLS, YYNGEE. CDR3 DNA: TGTGCCAGCAGCGTAGATGGGACTAGCGGGGGGCGCACAGATACGCAGTATTTT. It specifies CASSVDGTSGGRTDTQYF. Based on the CDR3 plus reference TRBV9 and TRBJ2-3, the full variable domain is DSGVTQTPKHLITATGQRVTLRCSPRSGDLSVYWYQQSLDQGLQFLIQYYNGEERAKGNILERFSAQQFPDLHSELNLSSLELGDSALYFCASSVDGTSGGRTDTQYFGPGTRLTVL.

This chain links TRBV5-3 with TRBJ1-5; D perhaps matches TRBD1 (5 bases). TRBV5-3 is treated as an ORF (open reading frame) with a function not yet certain. CDR3 length: 17 amino acids. V shed 1 base and J shed 0 bases, with 14 bases lying between them. The CDR3 DNA follows: TGTGCCAGAAGCTTGTTTGGTCAGGGATTTAGCAATCAGCCCCAGCATTTT. Its translation: CARSLFGQGFSNQPQHF.

V gene TRBV25-1 combines with J gene TRBJ1-6; 8 nucleotides line up with TRBD1. Germline trimming cut 7 bases from V and 6 bases from J; bases unmatched to any gene: 2. Germline CDR1 reads MGHDK; CDR2 reads SYGVNS. This CDR3 spans 13 amino acids. CDR3 protein: CASKTGVNSPLHF. CDR3 DNA sequence: TGTGCCAGCAAGACAGGGGTTAATTCACCCCTCCACTTT.